This is a list of T cell receptor beta chains from one sample in a study of blood T cell repertoires in COVID-19. Data came from immunoSEQ multiplex PCR; TCRdb stores just in-frame clones and leaves some out. The data hold around 440,000 clones, with 88% observed a single time. The specimen sequenced was peripheral blood. These receptors all stem from a woman in her forties or fifties with COVID-19, enrolled during active disease. Both conserved end residues are trimmed from each CDR3.

j_call v_call cdr3_aa
TRBJ1-6 TRBV2 ASSEGSAGSLAGPYNSPLH
TRBJ1-3 TRBV4-1 ASSQDNSGNTIY
TRBJ2-1 TRBV5-1 ASSRTSGGDEQF
TRBJ1-2 TRBV5-4 ASSLVSDYGYT
TRBJ1-2 TRBV7-9 ASGTDHYGYT
TRBJ2-5 TRBV5-1 ASSLGSGSSNQETQY
TRBJ2-7 TRBV7-6 ASSLGTSGVTYEQY
TRBJ2-3 TRBV2 ASKEGLAGGQDTQY
TRBJ1-4 TRBV2 ASIRVTGGEKLF
TRBJ1-4 TRBV19 ASRRVNEKLF
TRBJ1-6 TRBV5-1 ASSLGQDNSPLH
TRBJ2-7 TRBV5-1 ASSLVLASYGYEQY
TRBJ1-1 TRBV13 ASSLGLLTGPMNTEAF
TRBJ1-2 TRBV3-1/TRBV3-2 ASTFRNYGYT
TRBJ1-6 TRBV25-1 ASSDAGTGNNSPLH
TRBJ1-1 TRBV11-1 ASSRDGANTEAF
TRBJ1-4 TRBV30 AWNPGQGVNEKLF
TRBJ1-2 TRBV4-1 ASSQDPMARGQGYGYT
TRBJ2-1 TRBV11-2 ASSPGLAGKGEQF
TRBJ2-3 TRBV5-1 ASSEGLAGDTQY
TRBJ2-7 TRBV27 ASTPGQGISYEQY
TRBJ2-3 TRBV12-5 ASGLETGRTDTQY
TRBJ1-4 TRBV19 ASSLGQGINEKLF
TRBJ1-2 TRBV2 ASITKDSSGNYGYT
TRBJ2-7 TRBV5-8 ASSLRLQGAYEQY
TRBJ2-2 TRBV5-1 ASSAGQGSGGELF
TRBJ1-5 TRBV2 ASSEDRDEQPQH
TRBJ1-2 TRBV6-1 ASSEETGPNYGYT
TRBJ2-1 TRBV18 ASSPTGSLGNEQF
TRBJ1-5 TRBV19 ASSITGAGSSQH
TRBJ1-5 TRBV7-8 ASTPGPGKEDQPQH
TRBJ2-2 TRBV12-5 ASGLVLGPNTGELF